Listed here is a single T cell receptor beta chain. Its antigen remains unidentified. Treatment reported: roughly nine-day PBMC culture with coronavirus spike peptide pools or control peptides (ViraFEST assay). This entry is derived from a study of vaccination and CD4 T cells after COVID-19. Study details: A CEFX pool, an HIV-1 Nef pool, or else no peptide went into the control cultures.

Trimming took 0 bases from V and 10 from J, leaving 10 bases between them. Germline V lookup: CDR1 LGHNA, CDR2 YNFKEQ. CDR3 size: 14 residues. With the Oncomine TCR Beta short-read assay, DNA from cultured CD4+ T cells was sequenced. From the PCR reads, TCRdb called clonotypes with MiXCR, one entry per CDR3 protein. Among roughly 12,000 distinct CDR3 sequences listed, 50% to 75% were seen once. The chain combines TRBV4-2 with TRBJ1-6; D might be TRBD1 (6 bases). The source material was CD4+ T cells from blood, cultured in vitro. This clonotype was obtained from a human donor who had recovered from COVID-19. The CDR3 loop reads CASSQDQGPSPLHF. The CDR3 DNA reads TGTGCCAGCAGCCAAGATCAGGGGCCATCACCCCTCCACTTT.